This entry lists 24 T cell receptor beta chains sequenced from one sample in a study of shared clonotypes between healthy human individuals. The data were produced by immunoSEQ multiplex PCR, yet TCRdb's version contains in-frame clones alone and is incomplete. The sample includes around 700,000 clones, less than 80% of them seen just once. The sequenced material came from memory CD4+ T cells sorted from blood. Described subset: CD45RA-negative fraction. The receptors shown here come from a woman under 40 in good health.

The chain employs TRBV5-1 and TRBJ2-3; D remains unclear. V was shortened by 0 bases and J by 0 bases, with 8 bases between the two germline ends. The CDR3 has 15 amino acids. The germline CDR1 and CDR2 sequences are SGHRS and YFSETQ. CDR3 nucleotide sequence: TGCGCCAGCAGCTTGGGTGCGGCTAGCACAGATACGCAGTATTTT. Translated: CASSLGAASTDTQYF. Complete variable domain (other parts from reference TRBV5-1 and TRBJ2-3): KAGVTQTPRYLIKTRGQQVTLSCSPISGHRSVSWYQQTPGQGLQFLFEYFSETQRNKGNFPGRFSGRQFSNSRSEMNVSTLELGDSALYLCASSLGAASTDTQYFGPGTRLTVL.

This clone was picked up one time. V and J are TRBV7-3 and TRBJ2-1; D gene uncertain. CDR3 length equals 14 residues. The V end was cut by 5 bases, the J end by 6 bases, with 14 bases between. Germline loops: CDR1 SGHTA, CDR2 FQGTGA. CDR3 loop: CASSPTKLRNEQFF. The CDR3 nucleotides read TGTGCCAGCAGCCCAACCAAACTCCGCAATGAGCAGTTCTTC.

J is TRBJ1-1 and V is TRBV19; perhaps TRBD1 as D (5 bases). Germline lookup yields CDR1 LNHDA and CDR2 SQIVND (reference sequence). This CDR3 comprises 14 residues. V was shortened by 3 bases and J by 4 bases, with 12 bases between the two germline ends. CDR3 coding DNA: TGTGCCAGTAGTATTCTAGACAGACGCACTGAAGCTTTCTTT. This gives the protein CASSILDRRTEAFF.

This clone was found a few times. The chain recombines TRBV28 with TRBJ2-3; tentative D call: TRBD2 (5 bases). In germline, CDR1 is MDHEN, CDR2 SYDVKM. The CDR3 consists of 15 residues. V was trimmed by 4 bases and J by 2 bases, leaving 13 bases between them. As DNA, the CDR3 is TGTGCCAGCAGTTATGGTAGACTATACACAGATACGCAGTATTTT. Translated: CASSYGRLYTDTQYF.

The chain has TRBV5-4 and TRBJ2-5; perhaps TRBD2 as D (5 bases). V lost 0 bases, J lost 2 bases, and 14 bases lay in between. The CDR3 loop spans 16 amino acids. CDR1 is SGHNT, CDR2 YYREEE, per germline (reference sequence). DNA of the CDR3: TGTGCCAGCAGCTTGGCAGAGGGAGCCTCTCAAGAGACCCAGTACTTC. It specifies CASSLAEGASQETQYF.

The V call is TRBV18, the J call TRBJ1-5, with no clear D. Germline-derived CDR1 and CDR2 are KGHSH and LQKENI. Trimming left V 5 bases short and J 5 bases short, with 7 bases between. There are 12 residues in the CDR3. The CDR3 protein is CASSNRDQPQHF. The CDR3 DNA follows: TGTGCCAGCTCAAACCGGGATCAGCCCCAGCATTTT.

This chain joins TRBV5-6 and TRBJ1-5; D is unresolved. V was cut by 0 bases and J by 7 bases, with 11 bases left in between. Germline V lookup: CDR1 SGHDT, CDR2 YYEEEE. The CDR3 length is 14 residues. The CDR3 reads CASSLERGKQPQHF. CDR3 sequence (DNA): TGTGCCAGCAGCTTGGAGCGGGGAAAACAGCCCCAGCATTTT.

J is TRBJ1-1 and V is TRBV11-2; TRBD1 is a possible D gene (6 bases). The germline V gene has CDR1 SGHAT and CDR2 FQNNGV. CDR3 length: 16 amino acids. Trimming removed 7 bases at V and 5 bases at J, with 23 bases between. The CDR3 region is CASTPGARVRRTEAFF. The CDR3 nucleotides read TGTGCCAGCACCCCAGGGGCTAGGGTCAGGAGGACTGAAGCTTTCTTT.

J is TRBJ2-3 and V is TRBV6-5; 7 positions match TRBD1. After removal of 2 bases from V and 1 base from J, the junction contained 3 bases not matched to a gene. This CDR3 region has 15 residues. The V gene's germline CDR1 is MNHEY and CDR2 SVGAGI. CDR3 bases: TGTGCCAGCAGTTACCGCGGACAGGGCACAGATACGCAGTATTTT. Translating it yields CASSYRGQGTDTQYF.

This chain links TRBV11-2 with TRBJ2-1, with D uncertain. This CDR3 contains 13 residues. The ends were cut back, 5 bases at V and 7 bases at J, with 12 bases in the middle. Germline CDR1 is SGHAT and CDR2 is FQNNGV. The CDR3 loop is CASSHPGLNEQFF. Here the CDR3 DNA reads TGTGCCAGCAGCCACCCTGGGCTAAATGAGCAGTTCTTC.

This clone was observed a single time. This CDR3 reads CASSYKPVTSRTEQFF. CDR3 DNA: TGTGCCAGCAGTTATAAACCGGTCACTAGCAGAACGGAGCAGTTCTTC. The chain carries TRBV27 and TRBJ2-1; tentative D call: TRBD2 (6 bases). Germline lookup yields CDR1 MNHEY and CDR2 SMNVEV (reference sequence). This CDR3 has 16 residues. V was clipped by 4 bases and J by 10 bases, with 23 bases between them.

The sample holds a few counts of this clone. The gene calls are TRBV20-1 and TRBJ1-1; 9 nucleotides align to TRBD1. After removal of 6 bases from V and 11 bases from J, the junction contained 7 bases not matched to a gene. This CDR3 comprises 11 residues. Germline V lookup: CDR1 DFQATT, CDR2 SNEGSKA (reference sequence). DNA of the CDR3: TGCAGTGCAACCGGGACAGGGTATGCTTTCTTT. As protein: CSATGTGYAFF.

CDR3 protein: CASSERELNGYTF. The CDR3 nucleotides read TGTGCCAGCAGTGAAAGGGAGCTGAATGGCTACACCTTC. The chain recombines TRBV2 with TRBJ1-2; D not certain. This CDR3 contains 13 residues. The V gene's germline CDR1 is SNHLY and CDR2 FYNNEI. Trimming took off 2 bases at V and 6 bases at J, with 10 bases between the two ends.

This clone was observed at least ten times. This chain uses TRBV5-4 with TRBJ2-7, with D possibly called TRBD1 or TRBD2 (6 bases each). Trimming pared 0 bases from V and 4 bases from J, leaving 17 bases between. CDR3 length: 16 amino acids. Germline V gene sequence: CDR1 SGHNT, CDR2 YYREEE (reference sequence). The CDR3 DNA follows: TGTGCCAGCAGCTTGGTTGCTTTCCGGGGGCGATACGAGCAGTACTTC. Its translation: CASSLVAFRGRYEQYF.

The V and J genes are TRBV14 and TRBJ2-5; D unclear. Trimming removed 2 bases at V and 4 bases at J, with 20 bases between. The CDR3 loop spans 17 amino acids. Germline-derived CDR1 and CDR2 are SGHDN and FVKESK. The CDR3 region is CASSQRPFAASGETQYF. The CDR3 nucleotides read TGTGCCAGCAGCCAACGCCCCTTTGCGGCCTCGGGAGAGACCCAGTACTTC.

This chain joins TRBV2 and TRBJ2-5; no clear D gene. Germline values: CDR1 SNHLY, CDR2 FYNNEI. This CDR3 region has 12 residues. Trimming took 1 base from V and 10 from J, leaving 10 bases between them. Here the CDR3 DNA reads TGTGCCAGCAGTGAAGAAGGGTCGAGCCAGTACTTC. Translation: CASSEEGSSQYF. The complete variable domain, with remaining parts taken from reference TRBV2 and TRBJ2-5, reads EPEVTQTPSHQVTQMGQEVILRCVPISNHLYFYWYRQILGQKVEFLVSFYNNEISEKSEIFDDQFSVERPDGSNFTLKIRSTKLEDSAMYFCASSEEGSSQYFGPGTRLLVL.

The chain links TRBV15 to TRBJ1-1; perhaps TRBD1 as D (5 bases). Looked up from germline, CDR1 is LNHNV and CDR2 is YYDKDF (reference sequence). This CDR3 has 15 residues. V lost 7 bases, J lost 0 bases, and 15 bases lay in between. The DNA for the CDR3 is TGTGCCACCACAAAGAGACAGACCATGAACACTGAAGCTTTCTTT. Amino acid sequence: CATTKRQTMNTEAFF.

The chain carries TRBV6-1 and TRBJ1-5; D unresolved. This CDR3 has 13 residues. In germline, CDR1 is MNHNS, CDR2 SASEGT. Trimming shortened V by 2 bases and J by 6 bases, and 8 bases separated the two germline ends. The CDR3 reads CASSENRLQPQHF. Written as DNA, the CDR3 is TGTGCCAGCAGTGAAAACAGACTTCAGCCCCAGCATTTT.

The chain employs TRBV18 and TRBJ1-1; 7 nucleotides line up with TRBD1. CDR3 length equals 16 residues. CDR1 KGHSH and CDR2 LQKENI come from the germline V gene. V lost 3 bases and J lost 1; bases outside the gene matches: 8. The CDR3 region is CASSPMLGTENTEAFF. DNA of the CDR3: TGTGCCAGCTCACCCATGCTAGGGACAGAGAACACTGAAGCTTTCTTT.

This clone was seen only a few times. The V call is TRBV27, the J call TRBJ2-7, with 12 bases fitting TRBD2. V shed 3 bases and J 7 bases; nucleotides not matched to a gene: 1. Germline V gives CDR1 MNHEY, CDR2 SMNVEV (reference sequence). There are 13 residues in the CDR3. The CDR3 here is CASSFTSGREQYF. CDR3 coding DNA: TGTGCCAGCAGTTTCACTAGCGGGAGGGAGCAGTACTTC.

The V gene is TRBV15, the J gene TRBJ2-3; TRBD1 aligns across 11 bases. Per the germline V gene, CDR1 is LNHNV and CDR2 is YYDKDF (reference sequence). Trimming cost V 0 bases and J 4 bases; bases outside gene matches: 3. The CDR3 has 16 residues. The CDR3 region is CATSRDPGQGADTQYF. As DNA, the CDR3 is TGTGCCACCAGCAGAGATCCGGGACAGGGGGCAGATACGCAGTATTTT.

This clone occurred a few times. The chain employs TRBV7-2 and TRBJ1-4; a weak D match, TRBD1 (5 bases). Looked up from germline, CDR1 is SGHTA and CDR2 is FQGNSA. V lost 2 bases and J 1 base, leaving 8 bases between the germline ends. The CDR3 sequence is 15 residues long. CDR3 sequence reads: CASSLSGGTNEKLFF. CDR3 bases: TGTGCCAGCAGCTTAAGTGGGGGAACTAATGAAAAACTGTTTTTT.

This clone was observed a single time. This sequence joins TRBV7-6 and TRBJ1-2; D call uncertain. The length of the CDR3 is 13 residues. V lost 5 bases and J lost 2, with 9 bases in between. Germline V gene sequence: CDR1 SGHVS, CDR2 FNYEAQ. Here the CDR3 reads CASSQDGNYGYTF. CDR3 DNA: TGTGCCAGCAGCCAAGACGGGAACTATGGCTACACCTTC.

The chain has TRBV21-1 and TRBJ1-4. TRBV21-1 is described as a pseudogene. This CDR3 contains 16 residues. The CDR3 sequence: CASSSPRGGVREKLFF. CDR3 nucleotides: TGTGCCAGCAGCAGCCCCCGGGGCGGGGTGCGTGAAAAACTGTTTTTT.